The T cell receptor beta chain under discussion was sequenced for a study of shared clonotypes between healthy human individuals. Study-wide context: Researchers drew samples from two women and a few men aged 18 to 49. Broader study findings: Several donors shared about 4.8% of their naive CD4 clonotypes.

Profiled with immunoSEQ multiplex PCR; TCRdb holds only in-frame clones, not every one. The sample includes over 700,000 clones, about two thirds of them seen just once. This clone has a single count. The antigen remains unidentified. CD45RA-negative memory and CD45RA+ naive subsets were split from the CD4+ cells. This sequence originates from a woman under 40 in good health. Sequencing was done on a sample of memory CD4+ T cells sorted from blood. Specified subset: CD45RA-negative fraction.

The CDR3 region is CASSLQGDTQYF. DNA for the CDR3: TGTGCCAGCAGCCTCCAGGGAGATACGCAGTATTTT. The rearrangement links TRBV9 to TRBJ2-3; D may be TRBD1 (5 bases). This CDR3 contains 12 residues. Germline CDR1 is SGDLS and CDR2 is YYNGEE. V was trimmed by 4 bases and J by 5 bases, leaving 8 bases between them.